These 13 T cell receptor beta chains share one sample of origin, sequenced in a study of OX40 agonist ivuxolimab in advanced cancers. Sequenced by immunoSEQ multiplex PCR; TCRdb stores in-frame clones only, minus some. The data contain 75,000 to 100,000 clones, 84% of them singletons. The source was CD4+ or CD8+ T cells sorted from blood, collected in a trial of the OX40 agonist ivuxolimab. The receptors here all came from an adult with an advanced solid tumor such as melanoma, head and neck, liver or kidney cancer.

This clone has a single count. The J gene is TRBJ2-3, the V gene TRBV5-3; 8 bases are shared with TRBD1. TRBV5-3 is an ORF, and what it does is uncertain. V trimming: 5 bases; J trimming: 0 bases; junction bases outside the gene matches: 8. CDR3 length: 16 residues. CDR3 nucleotide sequence: TGTGCCAGAAGTTCGGACAGGGCAGTTAGCACAGATACGCAGTATTTT. Translating it yields CARSSDRAVSTDTQYF.

This clone has only a few counts. This chain joins TRBV5-1 and TRBJ2-1; D call uncertain. CDR1 SGHRS and CDR2 YFSETQ come from the germline V gene. This CDR3 is built from 16 residues. V was clipped by 0 bases and J by 7 bases, with 17 bases between them. CDR3 region: CASSLDVGLSGNEQFF. The DNA of the CDR3 is TGCGCCAGCAGCTTGGATGTGGGTCTGTCCGGGAATGAGCAGTTCTTC.

This chain links TRBV28 with TRBJ2-1, with TRBD2 matching 7 bases. Germline V lookup: CDR1 MDHEN, CDR2 SYDVKM. The CDR3 loop spans 12 amino acids. The V and J ends lost 8 bases and 4 bases, in that order; junction bases with no gene match: 2. CDR3 DNA sequence: TGTGCCAGCGGGACTACATACAATGAGCAGTTCTTC. It translates to CASGTTYNEQFF.

The chain employs TRBV19 and TRBJ1-2; D gene uncertain. Germline V gene lookup returns CDR1 LNHDA and CDR2 SQIVND (reference sequence). V lost 3 bases and J 0 bases, leaving 8 bases between the germline ends. The CDR3 is made up of 14 amino acids. The CDR3 loop is CASSMQAANYGYTF. Here the CDR3 DNA reads TGTGCCAGTAGTATGCAGGCCGCTAACTATGGCTACACCTTC.

V usage is TRBV12-5 and J usage is TRBJ1-5; 7 positions agree with TRBD1. Trimming at V came to 7 bases and at J to 4 bases, leaving 7 bases not matched to a gene. This CDR3 spans 14 amino acids. Germline V lookup: CDR1 LGHNT, CDR2 FRNRAP. The DNA of the CDR3 is TGTGCTAGTGCCCAGACAGGGCTAAATCAGCCCCAGCATTTT. Protein sequence: CASAQTGLNQPQHF.

The V gene is TRBV12-1, the J gene TRBJ2-4. TRBV12-1 is a pseudogene locus. The CDR3 covers 15 residues. The CDR3 DNA reads as TGTGCCAGCAGCTCGCCGGGGCGAGCCAAAAACATTCAGTACTTC. Translated: CASSSPGRAKNIQYF.

The chain employs TRBV2 and TRBJ1-1; D remains ambiguous. The CDR3 loop spans 13 amino acids. Germline values: CDR1 SNHLY, CDR2 FYNNEI. Trimming removed 7 bases from V and 1 base from J, with 10 bases in between. The CDR3 here is CASISDGNTEAFF. The CDR3 DNA is TGTGCCAGCATCTCAGACGGGAACACTGAAGCTTTCTTT. The variable domain in full, completed from reference TRBV2 and TRBJ1-1, reads EPEVTQTPSHQVTQMGQEVILRCVPISNHLYFYWYRQILGQKVEFLVSFYNNEISEKSEIFDDQFSVERPDGSNFTLKIRSTKLEDSAMYFCASISDGNTEAFFGQGTRLTVV.

The genes are TRBV2 and TRBJ2-7; TRBD1 is a possible D gene (6 bases). The germline gives CDR1 SNHLY, CDR2 FYNNEI. The V end was cut by 9 bases, the J end by 2 bases, with 17 bases between. The CDR3 runs to 14 residues. This CDR3 reads CASKEQGPTYEQYF. CDR3 coding DNA: TGTGCCAGTAAAGAGCAGGGGCCTACCTACGAGCAGTACTTC.

This clone ranks as medium-sized. V and J are TRBV6-5 and TRBJ2-7, with a possible D match to TRBD2 (6 bases). Trimming removed 2 bases from V and 5 bases from J, with 10 bases in between. The V gene's germline CDR1 is MNHEY and CDR2 SVGAGI. The CDR3 has 13 amino acids. The CDR3: CASSYNGGDEQYF. CDR3 sequence (DNA): TGTGCCAGCAGTTACAACGGGGGAGACGAGCAGTACTTC.

V gene TRBV11-3 combines with J gene TRBJ2-5; 10 nucleotides align to TRBD2. Germline CDR1 and CDR2: SGHNT and YENEEA. V gave up 2 bases and J gave up 2 bases; unmatched junction bases: 2. There are 15 residues in the CDR3. DNA of the CDR3: TGTGCCAGCAGCTTAAGGACTAGCGGACAAGAGACCCAGTACTTC. As protein: CASSLRTSGQETQYF.

J is TRBJ1-1 and V is TRBV6-1; D is uncertain. The CDR3 length is 13 residues. Germline V CDR1 and CDR2: MNHNS, SASEGT. The V end was cut by 3 bases, the J end by 8 bases, with 13 bases between. The CDR3 coding sequence is TGTGCCAGCAGTGATCTCCTTACCCAAGAAGCTTTCTTT. This codes for CASSDLLTQEAFF.

The V and J genes are TRBV5-1 and TRBJ1-1; no reliable D call. Germline V gene sequence: CDR1 SGHRS, CDR2 YFSETQ. The CDR3 has 13 residues. Trimming removed 5 bases at V and 1 base at J, with 9 bases between. The CDR3 bases are TGCGCCAGCAGAAACACTGGGAACACTGAAGCTTTCTTT. It yields the protein CASRNTGNTEAFF. The whole variable domain, filled in from reference TRBV5-1 and TRBJ1-1, reads KAGVTQTPRYLIKTRGQQVTLSCSPISGHRSVSWYQQTPGQGLQFLFEYFSETQRNKGNFPGRFSGRQFSNSRSEMNVSTLELGDSALYLCASRNTGNTEAFFGQGTRLTVV.

The chain carries TRBV21-1 and TRBJ1-1. TRBV21-1 is a documented pseudogene. This CDR3 region has 15 residues. CDR3 coding DNA: TGTGCCAGCAGCAAAGAGGACGGTATGAACACTGAAGCTTTCTTT. Its translation is CASSKEDGMNTEAFF.